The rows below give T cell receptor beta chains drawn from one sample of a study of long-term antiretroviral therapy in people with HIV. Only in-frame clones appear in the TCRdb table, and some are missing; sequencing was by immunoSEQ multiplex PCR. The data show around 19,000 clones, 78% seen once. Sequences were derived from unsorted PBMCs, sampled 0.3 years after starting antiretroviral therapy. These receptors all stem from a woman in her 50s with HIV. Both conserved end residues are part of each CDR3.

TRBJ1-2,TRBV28,CASSLPGQGDYGYTF
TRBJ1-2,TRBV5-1,CASSSGYYGYTF
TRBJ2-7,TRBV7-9,CASSLGQLEQYF
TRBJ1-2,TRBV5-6,CASSYDSGPLNYGYTF
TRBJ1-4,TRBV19,CASSIRDSRGEKLFF
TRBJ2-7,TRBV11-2,CASSLDGTSGATYEQYF
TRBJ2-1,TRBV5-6,CASRLDRVSYNEQFF
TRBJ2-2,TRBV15,CATSREGNTGELFF
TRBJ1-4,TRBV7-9,CASMAAGRSEKLFF
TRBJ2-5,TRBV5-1,CASSASGNQETQYF
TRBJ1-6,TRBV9,CASSVDRANSPLHF
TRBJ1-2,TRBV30,CAWRESFRIPGSFNYGYTF
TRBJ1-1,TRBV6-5,CASSRSRVNTEAFF
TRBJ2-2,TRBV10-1,CASSGGTSGGTGELFF
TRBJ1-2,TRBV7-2,CASSLPGFCTF
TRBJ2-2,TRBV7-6,CASSLSGGNGELFF
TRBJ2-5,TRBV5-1,CASSDGVAGGIETQYF